This T cell receptor (beta chain) stems from a study of metastatic and nonmetastatic thyroid tumors. As handled by the study authors: The study built a papillary thyroid cancer distant-metastasis classifier from CDR3 differences across clinicopathological groups. Using MiXCR, TCRdb reanalyzed the PCR reads. For this entry, the V and J calls and clone size follow TCRdb and not the study's own pipeline. The table shows just under 45,000 clones, with roughly 3.1% occurring only once. Looked up from germline, CDR1 is DFQATT and CDR2 is SNEGSKA (reference sequence). The germline V and J ends were trimmed by 7 bases and 3 bases, with 10 bases remaining between them. The CDR3 runs to 11 residues. Patients had received no treatment of any kind before thyroid surgery. Study-level results: It was reportedly found that TCR beta diversity was significantly higher in malignant thyroid tumors than in benign nodules, a difference seen in both blood and tumor samples.

This clone has at least ten counts. Its antigen is not known. V is TRBV20-1 and J is TRBJ2-7; D possibly uses TRBD1 or TRBD2 (5 bases each). The sequenced sample consisted of blood. The TCR comes from a female donor with papillary thyroid cancer or a benign thyroid nodule (not recorded which). Some clones in this sample may be carry-over from other donors' samples. The CDR3 DNA is TGCAGTGTCGGGACGGACTACGAGCAGTACTTC. This encodes CSVGTDYEQYF.